What follows are 9 T cell receptor beta chains derived from one specimen sequenced in a study of human T cells and chemical hapten exposure. Time point defined: pre-sensitization, week 0. The treatment was: therapeutic diphenylcyclopropenone sensitization with weekly scalp DPC. MiXCR was run by TCRdb on the RACE reads, yielding one entry per CDR3 protein. The sample includes under 300,000 distinct CDR3 sequences, approximately 8.6% of them seen just once. The starting material was whole blood, obtained in connection with sensitization to the hapten diphenylcyclopropenone (DPC). These receptors were taken from a woman between 40 and 50 years old with alopecia areata. Some clones in this sample may be carry-over from other donors' samples.

The chain is built from TRBV5-1 and TRBJ2-3, with D perhaps matching TRBD1 (5 bases). Trimming cost V 4 bases and J 0 bases, with 18 bases left between them. The CDR3 is 17 amino acids. Per the germline V gene, CDR1 is SGHRS and CDR2 is YFSETQ. The CDR3 loop is CASSASDAGPSTDTQYF. The DNA for the CDR3 is TGCGCCAGCAGCGCATCAGATGCAGGGCCTAGCACAGATACGCAGTATTTT. Full variable domain (rest looked up from reference TRBV5-1 and TRBJ2-3): KAGVTQTPRYLIKTRGQQVTLSCSPISGHRSVSWYQQTPGQGLQFLFEYFSETQRNKGNFPGRFSGRQFSNSRSEMNVSTLELGDSALYLCASSASDAGPSTDTQYFGPGTRLTVL.

This clonotype occurred a few times. The chain uses TRBV11-2 and TRBJ2-5; a possible D gene is TRBD1 (5 bases). The V and J ends lost 1 base and 4 bases respectively, with 16 bases between them. Per the germline V gene, CDR1 is SGHAT and CDR2 is FQNNGV. The length of the CDR3 is 16 residues. CDR3 sequence reads: CASSLAGSVIGETQYF. CDR3 bases: TGTGCCAGCAGCTTAGCAGGGTCTGTTATAGGAGAGACCCAGTACTTC.

This clonotype was seen a few times. This chain joins TRBV6-5 and TRBJ2-7, with 10 positions matching TRBD2. The CDR3 runs 13 residues. J gave up 6 bases and V 6 bases, and 5 bases lay outside the gene matches. The germline gives CDR1 MNHEY, CDR2 SVGAGI. CDR3 residues: CASRSGRAFEQYF. CDR3 nucleotides: TGTGCCAGCAGGAGCGGGAGGGCCTTCGAGCAGTACTTC.

This clonotype was recorded a few times. This chain joins TRBV7-2 and TRBJ2-3; D is unresolved. V dropped 7 bases and J dropped 3 bases, with 14 bases sitting between them. Looked up from germline, CDR1 is SGHTA and CDR2 is FQGNSA. This CDR3 has 14 amino acids. The DNA of the CDR3 is TGTGCCAGCACCCGACAAGCTAGAACAGATACGCAGTATTTT. Translated, it gives CASTRQARTDTQYF. Using reference TRBV7-2 and TRBJ2-3 for the parts outside the CDR3, the full variable domain is GAGVSQSPSNKVTEKGKDVELRCDPISGHTALYWYRQSLGQGLEFLIYFQGNSAPDKSGLPSDRFSAERTGGSVSTLTIQRTQQEDSAVYLCASTRQARTDTQYFGPGTRLTVL.

This clonotype appeared a few times. The chain combines TRBV11-3 with TRBJ2-1, with no clear D. This CDR3 contains 14 residues. CDR1 is SGHNT, CDR2 YENEEA, per germline. Trimming cost V 4 bases and J 5 bases, with 12 bases left between them. This chain's CDR3 is CASSYGRIDNEQFF. The CDR3 DNA reads TGTGCCAGCAGCTATGGACGGATTGACAATGAGCAGTTCTTC.

The rearrangement links TRBV27 to TRBJ1-6; D is undetermined. The CDR3 extends over 13 amino acids. V was trimmed by 3 bases and J by 5 bases, leaving 5 bases between them. Looked up from germline, CDR1 is MNHEY and CDR2 is SMNVEV (reference sequence). The CDR3 DNA sequence: TGTGCCAGCAGTTTGAAGAATAATTCACCCCTCCACTTT. Translation: CASSLKNNSPLHF.

This clonotype was seen only a few times. The chain combines TRBV12-3 or TRBV12-4 with TRBJ2-1; 7 bases agree with TRBD1. V gave up 6 bases and J gave up 8 bases; unmatched junction bases: 10. The CDR3 extends over 14 amino acids. The CDR3: CASSMTGIEDEQFF. The CDR3, as DNA: TGTGCCAGCAGCATGACAGGGATCGAGGATGAGCAGTTCTTC.

This clonotype was observed at least ten times. V gene TRBV20-1 combines with J gene TRBJ1-1, with D possibly TRBD1 on 6 matching bases. Deletions cut 6 bases from V and 3 bases from J, with 11 bases between. Germline CDR1 reads DFQATT; CDR2 reads SNEGSKA (reference sequence). CDR3 length: 12 amino acids. The CDR3 loop is CSAPGDDTEAFF. The CDR3 DNA reads TGCAGTGCCCCAGGGGATGACACTGAAGCTTTCTTT.

The V and J genes are TRBV7-6 and TRBJ2-2, with D possibly matching TRBD1 (5 bases). V was cut by 5 bases and J by 1 base, with 11 bases left in between. The CDR3 consists of 15 residues. Germline V CDR1 and CDR2: SGHVS, FNYEAQ. The chain's CDR3 is CASSPTGVNTGELFF. CDR3 sequence (DNA): TGTGCCAGCAGCCCAACAGGTGTGAACACCGGGGAGCTGTTTTTT.